This T cell receptor (beta chain) was captured in a study of chemoradiotherapy in HPV16-positive cancers. Study information: A couple of HPV16-positive patients' cells yielded candidate HPV-specific clones and common motifs.

Repertoires were sampled repeatedly during chemoradiotherapy. Findings and limits, study-wide: In HPV16-positive patients, HPV-responsive T-cell expansion tracked better recurrence-free survival. Candidate HPV-specific clones and E7-related TCR motifs grew in tumor during treatment.

Worth noting for this clone: What it binds is not known.

Here immunoSEQ multiplex PCR was the method, and the copy in TCRdb shows in-frame clones only, minus some. Among about 30,000 clones, roughly nine tenths were seen once, and the ten largest hold about 20%. The length of the CDR3 is 15 residues. Germline V gives CDR1 MNHEY, CDR2 SVGAGI. V gave up 2 bases and J gave up 3 bases; unmatched junction bases: 5. This chain connects TRBV6-5 to TRBJ2-3; 7 nucleotides match TRBD1. This TCR derives from a human donor with HPV-associated anogenital cancer. Source: blood, taken from a patient who underwent chemoradiotherapy. Written as DNA, the CDR3 is TGTGCCAGCAGTTACAGGGGGACAGAAACAGATACGCAGTATTTT. This sequence encodes CASSYRGTETDTQYF.